This passage covers 27 T cell receptor beta chains from one sample sequenced in a study of cytomegalovirus exposure and HLA in healthy donors. Primers for the PCR totalled 60 Vbeta and 13 Jbeta. TCRdb keeps only in-frame clones here, not all; method: immunoSEQ multiplex PCR. The data contain around 110,000 clones, over 8% of them singletons. Input material: PBMCs. Receptor source: a man between 25 and 39 years old in good health and CMV-seronegative.

J is TRBJ2-1 and V is TRBV18; possibly TRBD1 for D (6 bases). Trimming left V 6 bases short and J 6 bases short, with 15 bases between. CDR1 is KGHSH, CDR2 LQKENI, per germline. CDR3 size: 14 residues. The CDR3 reads CASSRPTDSNEQFF. CDR3 nucleotide sequence: TGTGCCAGCTCCCGACCAACGGACAGCAATGAGCAGTTCTTC.

The V call is TRBV6-1, the J call TRBJ2-5, with 12 bases identical to TRBD2. The CDR3 runs to 14 residues. Trimming took 7 bases from V and 2 from J; bases not matched to a gene: 2. From germline, CDR1 is MNHNS and CDR2 SASEGT. CDR3 sequence reads: CASTGLAGQETQYF. CDR3 DNA sequence: TGTGCCAGCACCGGACTAGCGGGGCAAGAGACCCAGTACTTC.

The J gene is TRBJ1-5, the V gene TRBV4-3, with TRBD1 identical over 7 bases. The CDR3 consists of 18 residues. The V segment lost 0 bases and the J segment 3 bases; nucleotides outside the gene matches: 11. CDR1 LGHNA and CDR2 YSLEER come from the germline V gene. CDR3 sequence reads: CASSQESKRGRINQPQHF. Written as DNA, the CDR3 is TGCGCCAGCAGCCAAGAAAGTAAGAGGGGGCGTATCAATCAGCCCCAGCATTTT.

The V and J genes are TRBV5-4 and TRBJ2-5; 7 bases align to TRBD1. The V and J ends lost 1 base and 3 bases, in that order; junction bases with no gene match: 6. Germline CDR1 is SGHNT and CDR2 is YYREEE (reference sequence). The CDR3 consists of 15 residues. The CDR3 loop is CASSLIVQGEETQYF. The CDR3 DNA sequence: TGTGCCAGCAGCTTGATCGTTCAGGGGGAAGAGACCCAGTACTTC.

The V call is TRBV6-1, the J call TRBJ1-1; D uncertain. The germline V and J ends were trimmed by 2 bases and 10 bases, with 8 bases remaining between them. Looked up from germline, CDR1 is MNHNS and CDR2 is SASEGT. The CDR3 totals 11 residues. CDR3 sequence reads: CASSESPGAFF. The DNA for the CDR3 is TGTGCCAGCAGTGAATCTCCGGGAGCTTTCTTT.

Only a few counts were recorded for this clone. The chain is built from TRBV19 and TRBJ2-4; D is unclear. Trimming stripped 9 bases from V and 6 bases from J, with 15 bases between. The CDR3 totals 13 residues. CDR1 LNHDA and CDR2 SQIVND come from the germline V gene (reference sequence). The chain's CDR3 is CASAQSPGNIQYF. For the CDR3, the DNA is TGTGCCAGCGCCCAGTCCCCGGGAAACATTCAGTACTTC.

This clone came up a few times. The J gene is TRBJ2-7, the V gene TRBV5-5, with D unresolved. Germline V gene lookup returns CDR1 SGHKS and CDR2 YYEKEE (reference sequence). The CDR3 has 15 residues. V was cut by 4 bases and J by 3 bases, with 17 bases left in between. The CDR3 sequence: CASSLLPHRDYEQYF. The CDR3 bases are TGTGCCAGCAGCCTACTGCCCCACCGCGACTACGAGCAGTACTTC.

The rearrangement joins TRBV13 to TRBJ2-3; 9 bases are shared with TRBD2. The CDR3 has 16 residues. Germline V gene sequence: CDR1 PRHDT, CDR2 FYEKMQ (reference sequence). The trim removed 5 bases at V and 5 bases at J, leaving 11 bases unmatched. The CDR3 nucleotides read TGTGCCAGCAGCCCCGGGGGAGCGGGGGGCTTAGATACGCAGTATTTT. Amino acid sequence: CASSPGGAGGLDTQYF.

The V and J genes are TRBV4-2 and TRBJ1-1, with D maybe TRBD1 (5 bases). V was pared by 3 bases and J by 1 base, with 15 bases between. Germline assignment: CDR1 LGHNA and CDR2 YNFKEQ. The CDR3 loop spans 16 amino acids. The CDR3 DNA reads as TGTGCCAGCAGCCACCTTGGGGGGAAGGGGAACACTGAAGCTTTCTTT. Amino acid sequence: CASSHLGGKGNTEAFF.

There are a few counts of this clone. A junction end diverges from the germline sequence, so it may reflect a read error. The identical CDR3 is also encoded by other nucleotide sequences in the sample. The rearrangement uses TRBV6-5 and TRBJ1-2; TRBD1 agrees at 8 bases. The germline V gene encodes CDR1 MNHEY and CDR2 SVGAGI. The CDR3 runs 14 residues. CDR3 coding DNA: TGCGCCAGCAGGCCAACAGGGGGGAACTATGGCTACACCTTC. Translated, it gives CASRPTGGNYGYTF.

The chain employs TRBV28 and TRBJ1-2; 11 bases are a match to TRBD1. The J segment lost 4 bases and the V segment lost 10 bases, leaving 8 bases of the junction unmatched. Germline V gene data show CDR1 as MDHEN and CDR2 as SYDVKM. This CDR3 has 14 residues. Written as DNA, the CDR3 is TGTGCCACCATCCGAGGACAGGGGGCCTATGGCTACACCTTC. Its protein product is CATIRGQGAYGYTF.

This clone has more than one count but fewer than ten. The genes are TRBV6-5 and TRBJ1-2, with D perhaps TRBD1 (5 bases). Per germline, CDR1 MNHEY and CDR2 SVGAGI. CDR3 length: 15 amino acids. Trimming took off 7 bases at V and 8 bases at J, with 23 bases between the two ends. The CDR3 here is CASTQLPGSRGGYTF. CDR3 bases: TGTGCCAGCACCCAACTTCCCGGGTCCCGGGGGGGCTACACCTTC.

There are a few counts of this clone. The J gene is TRBJ2-5, the V gene TRBV5-4; D unclear. The V end lost 0 bases, the J end lost 2 bases, and 8 bases lay between the germline ends. The CDR3 has 14 amino acids. Per the germline V gene, CDR1 is SGHNT and CDR2 is YYREEE (reference sequence). The CDR3: CASSLVVRQETQYF. Here the CDR3 DNA reads TGTGCCAGCAGCTTGGTGGTCAGGCAAGAGACCCAGTACTTC.

This clone was picked up a small number of times. This chain connects TRBV19 to TRBJ2-7; TRBD2 might be the D (5 bases). Trimming removed 5 bases from V and 4 bases from J, with 15 bases in between. Germline V gene sequence: CDR1 LNHDA, CDR2 SQIVND (reference sequence). There are 14 residues in the CDR3. This chain's CDR3 is CASSPSGKGYEQYF. DNA of the CDR3: TGTGCCAGTAGTCCCTCCGGGAAAGGGTACGAGCAGTACTTC.

The chain carries TRBV5-4 and TRBJ2-1; TRBD2 agrees at 11 bases. V lost 0 bases, J lost 4 bases, and 0 bases stayed unmatched. The length of the CDR3 is 15 residues. Germline CDR1 reads SGHNT; CDR2 reads YYREEE (reference sequence). CDR3 nucleotides: TGTGCCAGCAGCTTGGCTAGCGGGGGGTACAATGAGCAGTTCTTC. Its translation: CASSLASGGYNEQFF.

The sample holds a few counts of this clone. The chain links TRBV6-5 to TRBJ1-1, with 7 bases fitting TRBD1. V lost 0 bases, J lost 0 bases, and 4 bases stayed unmatched. The CDR3 sequence is 16 residues long. Germline CDR1 reads MNHEY; CDR2 reads SVGAGI. The CDR3 region is CASSYSRDSLNTEAFF. Written as DNA, the CDR3 is TGTGCCAGCAGTTACTCCCGGGACAGTTTGAACACTGAAGCTTTCTTT.

V and J are TRBV7-9 and TRBJ2-1; a possible D gene is TRBD2 (5 bases). Trimming removed 0 bases from V and 0 bases from J, with 6 bases in between. The CDR3 has 15 amino acids. Germline V gives CDR1 SEHNR, CDR2 FQNEAQ (reference sequence). The CDR3 region is CASSLAGSSYNEQFF. CDR3 coding DNA: TGTGCCAGCAGCTTAGCAGGGAGCTCCTACAATGAGCAGTTCTTC.

This clone was picked up a small number of times. The chain combines TRBV27 with TRBJ2-1; 7 nucleotides agree with TRBD1. The CDR3 has 13 residues. Losses at the gene ends were 2 bases for V and 9 bases for J; bases not matched to a gene: 4. CDR1 and CDR2 from the germline V gene are MNHEY and SMNVEV (reference sequence). In DNA, the CDR3 is TGTGCCAGCAGTTTAGGGACAGAGGTTGAGCAGTTCTTC. Translated: CASSLGTEVEQFF.

This clone came up a few times. The V and J genes are TRBV7-6 and TRBJ1-2, with no clear D. Germline loops: CDR1 SGHVS, CDR2 FNYEAQ. Trimming took off 1 base at V and 1 base at J, with 10 bases between the two ends. This CDR3 contains 15 residues. CDR3 sequence: CASSLEEGVNYGYTF. CDR3 sequence (DNA): TGTGCCAGCAGCTTAGAGGAGGGTGTTAACTATGGCTACACCTTC.

The V call is TRBV7-9, the J call TRBJ1-2; no reliable D call. V shed 5 bases and J shed 1 base, with 11 bases lying between them. Germline CDR1 reads SEHNR; CDR2 reads FQNEAQ (reference sequence). The CDR3 consists of 14 residues. The CDR3 is CASSHGAGNYGYTF. CDR3 nucleotides: TGTGCCAGCAGCCATGGCGCGGGTAACTATGGCTACACCTTC.

Only a few counts were recorded for this clone. The CDR3 coding sequence is TGTGCCAGCAGCTCGGACAGGGCTGGAAACACCATATATTTT. It codes for CASSSDRAGNTIYF. V is TRBV5-4 and J is TRBJ1-3; 8 bases match TRBD1. The junction had 1 base not matched to a gene; V was cut back by 3 bases and J by 2 bases. The CDR3 runs 14 residues. Germline V gene data show CDR1 as SGHNT and CDR2 as YYREEE (reference sequence).

This clone was seen a few times. The chain employs TRBV7-2 and TRBJ2-7; TRBD2 matches at 11 bases. Trimming took 5 bases from V and 7 from J; bases not matched to a gene: 10. The germline CDR1 and CDR2 sequences are SGHTA and FQGNSA. The CDR3 sequence is 15 residues long. The CDR3 region is CASSRSGGALGEQYF. The CDR3 DNA is TGTGCCAGCAGCCGTAGCGGGGGGGCATTGGGGGAGCAGTACTTC.

The chain links TRBV19 to TRBJ2-7; the D is unclear. The germline V gene has CDR1 LNHDA and CDR2 SQIVND (reference sequence). The CDR3 is 14 residues long. Trimming pared 6 bases from V and 4 bases from J, leaving 16 bases between. The CDR3 DNA reads TGTGCCAGTAGGGATTCCGGGTCTCATTACGAGCAGTACTTC. It yields the protein CASRDSGSHYEQYF. Based on the CDR3 plus reference TRBV19 and TRBJ2-7, the full variable domain is DGGITQSPKYLFRKEGQNVTLSCEQNLNHDAMYWYRQDPGQGLRLIYYSQIVNDFQKGDIAEGYSVSREKKESFPLTVTSAQKNPTAFYLCASRDSGSHYEQYFGPGTRLTVT.

The genes are TRBV6-6 and TRBJ2-1; 9 bases agree with TRBD2. CDR1 and CDR2 from the germline V gene are MNHNY and SVGAGI (reference sequence). The CDR3 runs to 15 residues. With V trimmed by 10 bases and J by 8 bases, 15 bases remained unmatched. The CDR3 bases are TGTGCCACCATCAGGGTCGGGACTAGCATCGATGAGCAGTTCTTC. This gives the protein CATIRVGTSIDEQFF.

This clone was found a few times. The rearrangement links TRBV7-2 to TRBJ2-2; D is uncertain. The ends were cut back, 0 bases at V and 3 bases at J, with 8 bases in the middle. The germline CDR1 and CDR2 sequences are SGHTA and FQGNSA. The CDR3 loop spans 15 amino acids. The CDR3 spells CASSLAAYDTGELFF. CDR3 DNA sequence: TGTGCCAGCAGCTTAGCGGCATATGACACCGGGGAGCTGTTTTTT.

This clone turned up a few times. The chain recombines TRBV5-4 with TRBJ1-4, with 9 bases lining up with TRBD1. CDR3 size: 17 residues. The trim removed 3 bases at V and 6 bases at J, leaving 12 bases unmatched. The V gene's germline CDR1 is SGHNT and CDR2 YYREEE (reference sequence). CDR3 in amino acids: CASSSTGTGRGDEKLFF. As DNA, the CDR3 is TGTGCCAGCAGCTCGACCGGGACAGGGAGGGGGGATGAAAAACTGTTTTTT.

The V and J genes are TRBV7-6 and TRBJ2-7; 10 nucleotides match TRBD1. This CDR3 has 14 amino acids. V gave up 5 bases and J gave up 2 bases; unmatched junction bases: 3. Germline CDR1 SGHVS, CDR2 FNYEAQ. CDR3 protein: CASSPGTGAYEQYF. DNA of the CDR3: TGTGCCAGCAGCCCCGGGACAGGGGCCTACGAGCAGTACTTC.